This T cell receptor beta chain comes out of a study of blood T cells in healthy people across ages. Next came a second PCR, run for roughly 7 to 12 cycles, which used a sample-barcoded 5' primer along with a J-beta primer mix. TCRdb reanalysed the 5' RACE reads using MiXCR and keeps one entry per CDR3 protein. In the table there are some 920,000 distinct CDR3 sequences, 51% of which are singletons. The V segment lost 8 bases and the J segment 3 bases; nucleotides outside the gene matches: 14. Germline V gene lookup returns CDR1 PRHDT and CDR2 FYEKMQ (reference sequence). The CDR3 is 17 amino acids. The TCR was taken from a woman aged 60 to 75 in good health. The sequenced material came from blood. The V call is TRBV13, the J call TRBJ2-7; 12 bases are a match to TRBD2. CDR3 in amino acids: CASGQRLAGVRRYEQYF. The CDR3 nucleotides are TGTGCCAGCGGTCAGCGACTAGCGGGAGTCCGACGCTACGAGCAGTACTTC.